This T cell receptor (beta chain) was found in a study of cytomegalovirus exposure and HLA in healthy donors. V shed 1 base and J shed 7 bases, with 8 bases lying between them. The germline gives CDR1 SGHVS, CDR2 FQNEAQ. The CDR3 totals 13 residues. 60 Vbeta and 13 Jbeta primers were used in PCR. The table came from immunoSEQ multiplex PCR; TCRdb's copy has only in-frame clones and leaves some out. The sample records under 150,000 clones, roughly three fifths being singletons. Sample: PBMCs. The sequence derives from a man aged 40-49 years in good health and CMV-seropositive. The chain couples TRBV7-8 to TRBJ1-5; D uncertain. CDR3 amino acids: CASSLGASQPQHF. The CDR3 DNA reads as TGTGCCAGCAGCTTAGGTGCGTCACAGCCCCAGCATTTT.